What follows are 6 T cell receptor beta chains derived from one specimen sequenced in a study of pediatric ulcerative colitis. During colonoscopy, one to two rectal pinch biopsies were collected. This table comes from immunoSEQ multiplex PCR, and its TCRdb copy is limited to in-frame clones, with some not included. The sample gives more than 9,000 clones, approximately 85% of which show up once; 3% to 5% is in the top ten. The sequencing input was gut tissue. These receptors originate from a girl aged 10 to 17 who was a control in a study of pediatric ulcerative colitis.

The V gene is TRBV9, the J gene TRBJ2-2; no clear D. In germline, CDR1 is SGDLS, CDR2 YYNGEE. The germline V and J ends were trimmed by 4 bases and 6 bases, with 16 bases remaining between them. The CDR3 covers 15 residues. CDR3 protein: CASSPRAPDAGELFF. Written as DNA, the CDR3 is TGTGCCAGCAGCCCCCGGGCCCCAGACGCCGGGGAGCTGTTTTTT.

The CDR3 is CASSVGTVYNEQFF. The CDR3 DNA follows: TGTGCCAGCAGCGTAGGGACGGTCTACAATGAGCAGTTCTTC. The genes are TRBV9 and TRBJ2-1; D ambiguous. This CDR3 spans 14 amino acids. In germline, CDR1 is SGDLS, CDR2 YYNGEE. V lost 0 bases to trimming and J lost 3 bases, with 7 bases between them.

The rearrangement links TRBV5-5 to TRBJ2-1; D not certain. The CDR3 totals 13 residues. Germline loops: CDR1 SGHKS, CDR2 YYEKEE (reference sequence). Trimming took off 4 bases at V and 7 bases at J, with 12 bases between the two ends. Here the CDR3 DNA reads TGTGCCAGCAGCCCGCCCCTAGAGAATGAGCAGTTCTTC. This translates into CASSPPLENEQFF. The complete variable domain, with remaining parts taken from reference TRBV5-5 and TRBJ2-1, reads DAGVTQSPTHLIKTRGQQVTLRCSPISGHKSVSWYQQVLGQGPQFIFQYYEKEERGRGNFPDRFSARQFPNYSSELNVNALLLGDSALYLCASSPPLENEQFFGPGTRLTVL.

The CDR3 spells CASTPSGSWSETQYF. CDR3 coding DNA: TGTGCCAGCACCCCTAGCGGGAGTTGGTCGGAGACCCAGTACTTC. The rearrangement joins TRBV9 to TRBJ2-5; TRBD2 matches 10 bases. Germline V gives CDR1 SGDLS, CDR2 YYNGEE. The CDR3 covers 15 residues. V was pared by 6 bases and J by 5 bases, with 10 bases of the junction left unmatched. Combining the CDR3 with reference TRBV9 and TRBJ2-5 gives the whole variable domain DSGVTQTPKHLITATGQRVTLRCSPRSGDLSVYWYQQSLDQGLQFLIQYYNGEERAKGNILERFSAQQFPDLHSELNLSSLELGDSALYFCASTPSGSWSETQYFGPGTRLLVL.

The rearrangement uses TRBV28 and TRBJ2-1, with a possible D match to TRBD2 (5 bases). Germline V gene data show CDR1 as MDHEN and CDR2 as SYDVKM. Trimming took off 3 bases at V and 1 base at J, with 10 bases between the two ends. The CDR3 extends over 15 amino acids. DNA for the CDR3: TGTGCCAGCAGTTTGATAGCGAGATCCTACAATGAGCAGTTCTTC. Protein product: CASSLIARSYNEQFF.

This chain connects TRBV7-9 to TRBJ2-7; the match to TRBD2 covers 10 bases. The CDR3 extends over 15 amino acids. Trimming at V came to 0 bases and at J to 4 bases, leaving 3 bases not matched to a gene. Looked up from germline, CDR1 is SEHNR and CDR2 is FQNEAQ (reference sequence). CDR3 DNA sequence: TGTGCCAGCAGCTTAGCCGCTAGCGGGAGTTACGAGCAGTACTTC. This gives the protein CASSLAASGSYEQYF.